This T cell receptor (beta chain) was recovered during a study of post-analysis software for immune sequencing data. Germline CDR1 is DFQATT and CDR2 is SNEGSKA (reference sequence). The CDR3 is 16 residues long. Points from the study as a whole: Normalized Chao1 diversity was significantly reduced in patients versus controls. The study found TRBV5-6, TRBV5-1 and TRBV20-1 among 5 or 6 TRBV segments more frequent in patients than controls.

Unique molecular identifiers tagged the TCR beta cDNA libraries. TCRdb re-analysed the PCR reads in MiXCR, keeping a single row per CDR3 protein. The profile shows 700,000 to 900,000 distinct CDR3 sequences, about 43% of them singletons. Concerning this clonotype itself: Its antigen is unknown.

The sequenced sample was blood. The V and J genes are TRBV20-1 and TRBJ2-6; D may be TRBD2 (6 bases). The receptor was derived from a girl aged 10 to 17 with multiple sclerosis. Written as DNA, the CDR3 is TGCAGGGGGATAGCGGAACTAGCCTCTGGGGCCAACGTCCTGACTTTC. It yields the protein CRGIAELASGANVLTF.